This T cell receptor beta chain is from a study of metastatic and nonmetastatic thyroid tumors (dated by TCRdb to about 2020). Describing the broader study: The researchers compared repertoires between peripheral blood samples and tumor or nodule tissue samples from patients with malignant or benign thyroid disease. Study-level results and caveats: In both blood and tumor samples, TCR beta diversity was reported to be significantly higher in malignant tumors than in benign nodules.

According to the germline V gene (reference sequence), CDR1 reads LGHDT and CDR2 reads YNNKEL. V is pruned by 2 bases and J by 5 bases, leaving 11 bases of the junction without a gene match. The cysteine opens and the phenylalanine closes a CDR3 of 16 amino acids. The DNA shown is the 48-base CDR3, in frame from base 1. Library preparation employed PCR. This sample was sequenced with an Illumina HiSeq 4000. High-throughput sequencing was used to profile the TCR beta-chain CDR3 region of every patient. The study's processing was this. A classifier to discriminate distant-metastatic papillary thyroid cancer patients was built from CDR3 differences across clinicopathological groups. The Shannon index was used to assess repertoire diversity, and the Morisita-Horn index was used to assess tumor-blood repertoire similarity. TCRdb trimmed the raw reads at Q25, called clones with MiXCR and kept productive beta chains. The authors' filters were not applied to this entry. This sample lists about 93,000 clones; approximately 9% were detected once. The ten top clones hold around 9.2% of the sample.

No treatment had been received by any patient before thyroid surgery. The study retrospectively analysed patient clinical samples collected from the early 2010s to the late 2010s using T-cell receptor beta sequencing. This clone has ten or more counts. Its binding antigen is unknown. No quality values exist for individual bases; no much larger clone is one base distant. The source of this sequence is a female donor with papillary thyroid cancer or a benign thyroid nodule (not recorded which). Some clones in this sample may be carry-over from other donors' samples. Here the chain combines TRBV3-1 and TRBJ1-2; 7 middle bases align to TRBD1. The sequencing input was blood. The CDR3 corresponds to CASSQWGQSGGYGYTF. The DNA is as follows: TGTGCCAGCAGCCAATGGGGACAGTCCGGGGGTTATGGCTACACCTTC.